This T cell receptor (beta chain) emerged from a study of human T cells and chemical hapten exposure. The CDR3 is made up of 12 amino acids. The V gene lost 6 bases and the J gene lost 0 bases, with 6 bases spanning the gap. TCRdb used MiXCR to reprocess the RACE reads, holding one entry per CDR3 protein. The sample contains about 82,000 distinct CDR3 sequences, about 6.3% of which appear only once. As for time point: patch test 2, 6 weeks after DPC sensitization. Specified treatment: therapeutic diphenylcyclopropenone sensitization with weekly scalp DPC. The chain recombines TRBV12-3 or TRBV12-4 with TRBJ2-7, with a possible D match to TRBD1 (5 bases). The sequencing used whole blood, collected in connection with sensitization to the hapten diphenylcyclopropenone (DPC). The TCR originated in a woman aged 25 to 45 with alopecia areata. Some clones in this sample may be carry-over from other donors' samples. CDR3 in amino acids: CASRTASYEQYF. The CDR3 nucleotides read TGTGCCAGCAGGACAGCCTCCTACGAGCAGTACTTC.